These 16 T cell receptor beta chains were all obtained from the same sample, sequenced in a study of chemoradiotherapy in HPV16-positive cancers. This table comes from immunoSEQ multiplex PCR, and its TCRdb copy is limited to in-frame clones, with some not included. The sample has approximately 11,000 clones, 85% to 90% seen once. Sample acquisition took place from a patient who underwent chemoradiotherapy. Every receptor here comes from a human donor with HPV-associated anogenital cancer.

CDR3 DNA sequence: TGTGCCAGCAGCCAAAATCGCGGGGGGGGAGACGAGCAGTACTTC. It codes for CASSQNRGGGDEQYF. The rearrangement joins TRBV4-2 to TRBJ2-7; TRBD2 aligns across 9 bases. The length of the CDR3 is 15 residues. The V and J ends lost 2 bases and 5 bases, in that order; junction bases with no gene match: 7. CDR1 and CDR2 (germline): LGHNA, YNFKEQ.

This clone was observed once. The CDR3 spells CAWSMTGPTEAFF. The CDR3 region has the DNA TGTGCCTGGAGTATGACAGGGCCCACTGAAGCTTTCTTT. The chain recombines TRBV30 with TRBJ1-1; 7 bases line up with TRBD1. This CDR3 comprises 13 residues. After removal of 2 bases from V and 4 bases from J, the junction contained 4 bases not matched to a gene. The germline V gene encodes CDR1 GTSNPN and CDR2 SVGIG (reference sequence).

The rearrangement joins TRBV11-2 to TRBJ2-2, with 14 bases matching TRBD2. Germline V lookup: CDR1 SGHAT, CDR2 FQNNGV. Trimming at V came to 5 bases and at J to 1 base, leaving 3 bases not matched to a gene. The CDR3 extends over 17 amino acids. The chain's CDR3 is CASSRGTSGGNTGELFF. CDR3 DNA sequence: TGTGCCAGCAGCCGCGGGACTAGCGGGGGGAACACCGGGGAGCTGTTTTTT.

The J gene is TRBJ2-7, the V gene TRBV9; TRBD2 agrees at 13 bases. Losses at the gene ends were 3 bases for V and 7 bases for J; bases not matched to a gene: 4. The CDR3 covers 14 residues. Germline loops: CDR1 SGDLS, CDR2 YYNGEE. CDR3 amino acids: CASSATTSGGEQYF. CDR3 DNA sequence: TGTGCCAGCAGCGCCACGACTAGCGGGGGGGAGCAGTACTTC.

J is TRBJ1-5 and V is TRBV6-1; the match to TRBD1 covers 7 bases. The length of the CDR3 is 13 residues. J was trimmed by 5 bases and V by 4 bases; bases with no gene match: 2. Germline V gives CDR1 MNHNS, CDR2 SASEGT. DNA of the CDR3: TGTGCCAGCAGTGGAGGGGGCTATCAGCCCCAGCATTTT. Amino acid sequence: CASSGGGYQPQHF.

V is TRBV25-1 and J is TRBJ2-5; TRBD2 matches 7 bases. The CDR3 totals 13 residues. From germline, CDR1 is MGHDK and CDR2 SYGVNS. Germline trimming cut 8 bases from V and 9 bases from J; bases unmatched to any gene: 12. CDR3 nucleotides: TGTGCCAGCTTCCGAGAAGAGAGCGGGGCCCAGTACTTC. It encodes CASFREESGAQYF.

The genes are TRBV4-1 and TRBJ2-7; D is perhaps TRBD2 (6 bases). V gave up 1 base and J gave up 1 base, with 8 bases separating them. This CDR3 comprises 14 residues. Germline-derived CDR1 and CDR2 are MGHRA and YSYEKL. CDR3 sequence (DNA): TGCGCCAGCAGCCAAGGACTAGGATCCTACGAGCAGTACTTC. Protein: CASSQGLGSYEQYF.

This clone came up a few times. The chain is built from TRBV2 and TRBJ1-3; D is undetermined. Looked up from germline, CDR1 is SNHLY and CDR2 is FYNNEI. This CDR3 has 14 amino acids. V lost 7 bases and J 2 bases, leaving 12 bases between the germline ends. CDR3 bases: TGTGCCAGCACCAACCCGGGAACTGGAAACACCATATATTTT. Translating it yields CASTNPGTGNTIYF.

This clone was counted between two and nine times. The chain has TRBV6-4 and TRBJ1-6; possibly TRBD1 for D (6 bases). Germline loops: CDR1 MRHNA, CDR2 SNTAGT. The CDR3 contains 15 residues. V was pared by 5 bases and J by 7 bases, with 15 bases between. The CDR3 spells CASSKKGGWNSPLHF. As DNA, the CDR3 is TGTGCCAGCAGTAAAAAGGGGGGATGGAATTCACCCCTCCACTTT.

The chain is built from TRBV6-5 and TRBJ2-7; D call uncertain. Between the trimmed V and J ends, which lost 8 bases and 3 bases, there was a span of 14 bases. Germline-derived CDR1 and CDR2 are MNHEY and SVGAGI. The CDR3 sequence is 13 residues long. DNA for the CDR3: TGTGCCAGCTTCGACTCGAACAGCTACGAGCAGTACTTC. Translation gives CASFDSNSYEQYF.

The chain recombines TRBV7-2 with TRBJ1-4; 7 nucleotides align to TRBD1. V was pared by 7 bases and J by 2 bases, with 10 bases of the junction left unmatched. Germline V CDR1 and CDR2: SGHTA, FQGNSA. The CDR3 has 16 residues. The CDR3 loop is CASKRGGGFTNEKLFF. The CDR3 region has the DNA TGTGCCAGCAAAAGAGGGGGCGGATTTACTAATGAAAAACTGTTTTTT.

This sequence joins TRBV6-1 and TRBJ1-3; D is unresolved. Germline V lookup: CDR1 MNHNS, CDR2 SASEGT. The CDR3 contains 13 residues. The V end lost 7 bases, the J end lost 6 bases, and 13 bases lay between the germline ends. The CDR3 DNA follows: TGTGCCAGCACCGTCAGTTTGCAAAACACCATATATTTT. Translated, it gives CASTVSLQNTIYF.

The J gene is TRBJ2-7, the V gene TRBV7-4; D may correspond to TRBD1 or TRBD2 (7 bases each). Looked up from germline, CDR1 is SGHVT and CDR2 is SQSDAQ. Trimming cost V 5 bases and J 3 bases, with 26 bases left between them. This CDR3 comprises 18 residues. The CDR3 is CASSLRQGARSGFYEQYF. The CDR3 DNA reads TGTGCCAGCAGCCTAAGACAGGGAGCACGTAGCGGGTTCTACGAGCAGTACTTC.

This clone was counted once. The chain has TRBV5-1 and TRBJ2-7, with D perhaps TRBD1 (6 bases). Trimming left V 7 bases short and J 9 bases short, with 23 bases between. Germline V CDR1 and CDR2: SGHRS, YFSETQ. The CDR3 totals 14 residues. The CDR3 DNA sequence: TGCGCCAGCGCCCCGGACAGCCTTGACGTAAGGCAGTACTTC. Translation gives CASAPDSLDVRQYF.

The rearrangement uses TRBV9 and TRBJ2-1; no reliable D call. Germline lookup yields CDR1 SGDLS and CDR2 YYNGEE. The CDR3 has 12 residues. V gave up 4 bases and J gave up 9 bases, with 11 bases separating them. The CDR3 protein is CASSRSPAEQFF. In nucleotides, the CDR3 is TGTGCCAGCAGCCGGTCCCCTGCTGAGCAGTTCTTC.

This clone was detected a few times. The chain employs TRBV6-5 and TRBJ1-2; D might be TRBD1 (5 bases). Trimming took off 6 bases at V and 4 bases at J, with 6 bases between the two ends. CDR3 length: 11 residues. The germline V gene encodes CDR1 MNHEY and CDR2 SVGAGI. Written as DNA, the CDR3 is TGTGCCAGCAGGAGGGGCTATGGCTACACCTTC. It encodes CASRRGYGYTF.